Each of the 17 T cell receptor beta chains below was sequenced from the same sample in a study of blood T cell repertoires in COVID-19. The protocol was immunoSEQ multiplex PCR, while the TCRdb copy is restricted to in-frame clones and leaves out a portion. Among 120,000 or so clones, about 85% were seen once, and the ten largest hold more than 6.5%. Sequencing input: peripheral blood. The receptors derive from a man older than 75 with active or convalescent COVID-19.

CDR3 DNA: TGTGCCAGCAGTGAACCGGGGTGGTACACTGAAGCTTTCTTT. The encoded protein is CASSEPGWYTEAFF. The chain couples TRBV6-1 to TRBJ1-1; D remains ambiguous. Trimming stripped 2 bases from V and 3 bases from J, with 10 bases between. This CDR3 contains 14 residues. CDR1 is MNHNS and CDR2 is SASEGT in the germline V gene.

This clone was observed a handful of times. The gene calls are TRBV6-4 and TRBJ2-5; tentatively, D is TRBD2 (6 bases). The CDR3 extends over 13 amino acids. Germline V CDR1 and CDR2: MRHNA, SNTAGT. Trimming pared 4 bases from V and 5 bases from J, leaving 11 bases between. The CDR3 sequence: CASSVEGGETQYF. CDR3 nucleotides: TGTGCCAGCAGTGTGGAGGGTGGGGAGACCCAGTACTTC.

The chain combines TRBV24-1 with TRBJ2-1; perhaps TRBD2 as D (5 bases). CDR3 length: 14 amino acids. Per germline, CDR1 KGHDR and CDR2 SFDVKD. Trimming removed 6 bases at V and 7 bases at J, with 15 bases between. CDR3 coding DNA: TGTGCCACCAGTCTGGCGGGTGTTAGGAATGAGCAGTTCTTC. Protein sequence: CATSLAGVRNEQFF.

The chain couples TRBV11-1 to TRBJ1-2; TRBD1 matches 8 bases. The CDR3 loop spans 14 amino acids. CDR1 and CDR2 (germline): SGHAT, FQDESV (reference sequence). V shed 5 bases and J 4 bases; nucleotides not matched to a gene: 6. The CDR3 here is CASSLGQGGYGYTF. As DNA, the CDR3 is TGTGCCAGCAGCCTCGGACAGGGAGGCTATGGCTACACCTTC.

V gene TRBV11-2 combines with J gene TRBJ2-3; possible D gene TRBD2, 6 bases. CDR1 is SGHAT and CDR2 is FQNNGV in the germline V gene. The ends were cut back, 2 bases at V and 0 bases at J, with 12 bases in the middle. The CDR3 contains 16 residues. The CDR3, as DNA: TGTGCCAGCAGCTTAAGGAGCGGGTCTAGCACAGATACGCAGTATTTT. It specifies CASSLRSGSSTDTQYF.

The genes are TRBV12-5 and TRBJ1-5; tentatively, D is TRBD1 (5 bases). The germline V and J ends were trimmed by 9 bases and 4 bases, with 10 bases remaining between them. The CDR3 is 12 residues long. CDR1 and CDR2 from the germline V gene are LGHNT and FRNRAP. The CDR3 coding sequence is TGTGCTAGCAGGGAAGGGAATCAGCCCCAGCATTTT. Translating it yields CASREGNQPQHF.

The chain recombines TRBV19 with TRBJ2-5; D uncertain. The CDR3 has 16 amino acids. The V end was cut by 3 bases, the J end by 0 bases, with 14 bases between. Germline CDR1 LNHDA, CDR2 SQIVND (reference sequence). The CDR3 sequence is CASSMAASFYQETQYF. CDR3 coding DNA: TGTGCCAGTAGTATGGCGGCTAGTTTCTACCAAGAGACCCAGTACTTC.

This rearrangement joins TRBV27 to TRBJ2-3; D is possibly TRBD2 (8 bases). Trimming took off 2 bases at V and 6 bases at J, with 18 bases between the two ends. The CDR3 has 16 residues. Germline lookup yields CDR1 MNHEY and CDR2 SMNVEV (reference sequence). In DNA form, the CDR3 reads TGTGCCAGCAGTTTAATCGGGAGGGGGCGAGTGGATACGCAGTATTTT. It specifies CASSLIGRGRVDTQYF.

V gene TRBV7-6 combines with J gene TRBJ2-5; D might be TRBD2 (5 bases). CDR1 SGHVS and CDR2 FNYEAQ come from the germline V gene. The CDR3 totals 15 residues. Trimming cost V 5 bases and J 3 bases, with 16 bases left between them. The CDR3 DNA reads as TGTGCCAGCAGCCCCGCTCTAGGGCGGGAAGAGACCCAGTACTTC. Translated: CASSPALGREETQYF.

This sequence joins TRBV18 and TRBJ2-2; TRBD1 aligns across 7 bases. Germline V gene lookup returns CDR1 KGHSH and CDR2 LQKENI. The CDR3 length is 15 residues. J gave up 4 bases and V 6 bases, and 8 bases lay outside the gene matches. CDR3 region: CASSSRQGSTGELFF. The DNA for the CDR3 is TGTGCCAGCTCCTCCAGACAGGGCAGCACCGGGGAGCTGTTTTTT.

CDR3 in DNA: TGTGCCAGCAGCCCTCAGGGGGATACGCAGTATTTT. Translating it yields CASSPQGDTQYF. The J gene is TRBJ2-3, the V gene TRBV9; D is possibly TRBD1 (6 bases). V lost 4 bases and J 6 bases, leaving 9 bases between the germline ends. The CDR3 is 12 amino acids. From germline, CDR1 is SGDLS and CDR2 YYNGEE.

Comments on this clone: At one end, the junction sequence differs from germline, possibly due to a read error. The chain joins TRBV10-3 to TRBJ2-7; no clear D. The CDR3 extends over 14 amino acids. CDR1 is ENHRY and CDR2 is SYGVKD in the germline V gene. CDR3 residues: CAISESRGAWSRNF. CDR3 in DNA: TGTGCCATCAGTGAGTCGAGAGGTGCGTGGAGTCGGAACTTC.

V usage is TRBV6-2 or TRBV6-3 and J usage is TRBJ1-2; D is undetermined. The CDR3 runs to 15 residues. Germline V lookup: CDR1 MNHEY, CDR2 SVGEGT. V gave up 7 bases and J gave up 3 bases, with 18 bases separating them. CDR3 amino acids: CASTPHSAVDYGYTF. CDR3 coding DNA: TGTGCCAGCACCCCTCACTCGGCGGTGGACTATGGCTACACCTTC.

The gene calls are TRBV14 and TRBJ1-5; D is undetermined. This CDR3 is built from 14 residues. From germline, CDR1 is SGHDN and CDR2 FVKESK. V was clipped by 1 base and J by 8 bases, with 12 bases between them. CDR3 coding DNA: TGTGCCAGCAGCCAAGGTGGTGGTCCGGAGCCCCAGCATTTT. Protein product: CASSQGGGPEPQHF.

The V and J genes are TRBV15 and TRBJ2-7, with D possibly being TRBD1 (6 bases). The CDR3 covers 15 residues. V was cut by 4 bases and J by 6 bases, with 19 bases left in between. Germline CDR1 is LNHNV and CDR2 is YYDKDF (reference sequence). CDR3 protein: CATSKGGGTSREQYF. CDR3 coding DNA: TGTGCCACCAGCAAAGGGGGTGGAACGTCACGCGAGCAGTACTTC.

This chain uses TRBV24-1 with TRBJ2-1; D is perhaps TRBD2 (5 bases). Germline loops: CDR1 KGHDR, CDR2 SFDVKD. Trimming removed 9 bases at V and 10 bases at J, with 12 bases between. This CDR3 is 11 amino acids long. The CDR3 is CATADREEQFF. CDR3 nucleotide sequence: TGTGCCACCGCAGACCGGGAAGAGCAGTTCTTC.

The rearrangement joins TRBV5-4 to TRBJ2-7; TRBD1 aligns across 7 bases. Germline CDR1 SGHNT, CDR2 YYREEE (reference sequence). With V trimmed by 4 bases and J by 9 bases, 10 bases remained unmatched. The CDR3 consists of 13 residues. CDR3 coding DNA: TGTGCCAGCAGCGCGGACAGGACGATTGGGCAGTACTTC. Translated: CASSADRTIGQYF.